The 14 T cell receptor beta chains presented below share a single source sample, sequenced in a study of control samples from healthy donors and cancer patients. Sequenced by immunoSEQ multiplex PCR; TCRdb stores in-frame clones only, minus some. The table lists around 100,000 clones, roughly 89% of them singletons. Sequencing used blood. All receptors come from a human donor in good health. The donor label of this sample is uncertain.

The V call is TRBV29-1, the J call TRBJ2-7; D gene unclear. This CDR3 is 9 amino acids long. V was cut by 8 bases and J by 6 bases, with 8 bases left in between. Germline V CDR1 and CDR2: SQVTM, ANQGSEA. The chain's CDR3 is CSRYGEQYF. DNA for the CDR3: TGCAGCAGATACGGCGAGCAGTACTTC.

The chain uses TRBV30 and TRBJ1-2; D is unclear. Germline V lookup: CDR1 GTSNPN, CDR2 SVGIG (reference sequence). V dropped 0 bases and J dropped 7 bases, with 12 bases sitting between them. This CDR3 is 13 amino acids long. The CDR3 spells CAWSVFGKAGYTF. The CDR3 region has the DNA TGTGCCTGGAGTGTATTTGGGAAGGCTGGCTACACCTTC.

The chain combines TRBV18 with TRBJ1-4; D might be TRBD1 (6 bases). There are 14 residues in the CDR3. V lost 3 bases and J lost 10, with 15 bases in between. The germline gives CDR1 KGHSH, CDR2 LQKENI. The chain's CDR3 is CASSPSSSGVKLFF. CDR3 DNA sequence: TGTGCCAGCTCACCTTCGTCATCAGGGGTAAAACTGTTTTTT.

The rearrangement joins TRBV4-3 to TRBJ1-6; no firm D call. Germline CDR1 reads LGHNA; CDR2 reads YSLEER. The CDR3 contains 18 residues. V was cut by 0 bases and J by 0 bases, with 12 bases left in between. The CDR3 region has the DNA TGCGCCAGCAGCCAAGAGGGTCAGGAAAGCTCCTATAATTCACCCCTCCACTTT. It translates to CASSQEGQESSYNSPLHF.

The chain couples TRBV3-1 (or the pseudogene TRBV3-2) to TRBJ1-3; 7 bases agree with TRBD1. The CDR3 has 15 residues. V lost 8 bases and J lost 2; bases outside the gene matches: 9. Germline V lookup: CDR1 LGHDT, CDR2 YNNKEL (reference sequence). The CDR3 spells CASARTGDPGNTIYF. The CDR3 DNA follows: TGTGCCAGCGCGAGAACAGGGGACCCTGGAAACACCATATATTTT.

This clone was seen a single time. This chain uses TRBV7-9 with TRBJ2-1; tentatively, D is TRBD2 (5 bases). Trimming stripped 5 bases from V and 8 bases from J, with 22 bases between. The CDR3 loop spans 16 amino acids. CDR1 and CDR2 (germline): SEHNR, FQNEAQ (reference sequence). CDR3 DNA sequence: TGTGCCAGCAGCCCATCCCCGGGCCGCGGACTCGATGAGCAGTTCTTC. It specifies CASSPSPGRGLDEQFF. Complete variable domain (other parts from reference TRBV7-9 and TRBJ2-1): DTGVSQNPRHKITKRGQNVTFRCDPISEHNRLYWYRQTLGQGPEFLTYFQNEAQLEKSRLLSDRFSAERPKGSFSTLEIQRTEQGDSAMYLCASSPSPGRGLDEQFFGPGTRLTVL.

The J gene is TRBJ1-1, the V gene TRBV5-1; the D gene is possibly TRBD1 (6 bases). Germline V lookup: CDR1 SGHRS, CDR2 YFSETQ. The germline V and J ends were trimmed by 4 bases and 8 bases, with 18 bases remaining between them. This CDR3 is 14 amino acids long. CDR3 amino acids: CASSGGPGQPEAFF. Here the CDR3 DNA reads TGCGCCAGCAGCGGTGGGCCAGGACAGCCCGAAGCTTTCTTT.

The rearrangement joins TRBV24-1 to TRBJ1-6, with D perhaps TRBD1 (5 bases). Germline V gene lookup returns CDR1 KGHDR and CDR2 SFDVKD. The ends were cut back, 4 bases at V and 7 bases at J, with 16 bases in the middle. The CDR3 length is 16 residues. Here the CDR3 reads CATSDPRGGLNSPLHF. Written as DNA, the CDR3 is TGTGCCACCAGTGACCCCCGGGGGGGGTTGAATTCACCCCTCCACTTT.

This chain links TRBV27 with TRBJ1-1; no clear D gene. CDR3 length equals 13 residues. V lost 4 bases and J 0 bases, leaving 6 bases between the germline ends. Germline loops: CDR1 MNHEY, CDR2 SMNVEV (reference sequence). CDR3 region: CASSSGMNTEAFF. The CDR3 DNA is TGTGCCAGCAGTTCGGGAATGAACACTGAAGCTTTCTTT.

This clone was seen just once. The V call is TRBV4-1, the J call TRBJ1-2; D unclear. V was cut by 0 bases and J by 4 bases, with 6 bases left in between. Germline V gene sequence: CDR1 MGHRA, CDR2 YSYEKL. CDR3 length: 13 residues. The CDR3 nucleotides read TGCGCCAGCAGCCAAGACCCCCTCTATGGCTACACCTTC. This gives the protein CASSQDPLYGYTF.

The rearrangement joins TRBV5-1 to TRBJ2-2; a weak D match, TRBD1 (5 bases). The CDR3 is 14 amino acids. V was trimmed by 6 bases and J by 6 bases, leaving 15 bases between them. CDR1 SGHRS and CDR2 YFSETQ come from the germline V gene. The CDR3 loop is CASTPKVGAGELFF. CDR3 sequence (DNA): TGCGCCAGCACCCCTAAGGTAGGGGCCGGGGAGCTGTTTTTT.

The CDR3 coding sequence is TGTGCCTGGGGAGCCGGGACTAGCGGGGGTGAGACCCAGTACTTC. Protein product: CAWGAGTSGGETQYF. This chain joins TRBV30 and TRBJ2-5, with TRBD2 matching 14 bases. Germline CDR1 is GTSNPN and CDR2 is SVGIG (reference sequence). V trimming: 5 bases; J trimming: 5 bases; junction bases outside the gene matches: 7. The length of the CDR3 is 15 residues.

This chain links TRBV6-5 with TRBJ1-5; 9 nucleotides align to TRBD1. The ends lost 6 bases at V and 6 bases at J; junction bases unmatched: 6. From germline, CDR1 is MNHEY and CDR2 SVGAGI. The CDR3 consists of 14 residues. The CDR3 is CASSSDRGRQPQHF. Here the CDR3 DNA reads TGTGCCAGCAGCTCGGACAGGGGCCGTCAGCCCCAGCATTTT.

This clone was observed a handful of times. DNA for the CDR3: TGTGCCAGCAGCCTTGACAGGGGTGCCTCACCCCTCCACTTT. Encoded protein: CASSLDRGASPLHF. This chain joins TRBV5-4 and TRBJ1-6, with 8 bases fitting TRBD1. The CDR3 length is 14 residues. The ends lost 4 bases at V and 10 bases at J; junction bases unmatched: 7. From germline, CDR1 is SGHNT and CDR2 YYREEE (reference sequence).